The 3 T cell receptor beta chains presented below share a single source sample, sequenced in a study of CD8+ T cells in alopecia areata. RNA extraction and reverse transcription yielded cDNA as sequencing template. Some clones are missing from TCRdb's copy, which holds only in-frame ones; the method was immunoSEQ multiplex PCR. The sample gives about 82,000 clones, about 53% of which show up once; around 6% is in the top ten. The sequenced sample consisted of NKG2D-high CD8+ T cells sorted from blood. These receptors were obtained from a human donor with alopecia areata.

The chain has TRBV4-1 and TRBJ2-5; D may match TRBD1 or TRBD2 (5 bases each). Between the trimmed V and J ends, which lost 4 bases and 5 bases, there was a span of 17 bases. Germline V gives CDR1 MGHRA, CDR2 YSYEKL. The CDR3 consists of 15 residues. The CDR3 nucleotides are TGCGCCAGCAGCCCTTCCGAGGGGCTTAGGGAGACCCAGTACTTC. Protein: CASSPSEGLRETQYF.

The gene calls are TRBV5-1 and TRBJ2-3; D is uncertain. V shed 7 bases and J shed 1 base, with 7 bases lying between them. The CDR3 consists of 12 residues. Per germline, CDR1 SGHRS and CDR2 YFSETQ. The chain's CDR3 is CASGERTDTQYF. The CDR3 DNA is TGCGCCAGCGGGGAACGCACAGATACGCAGTATTTT.

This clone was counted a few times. CDR3 nucleotides: TGTGCCAGCAGTCTTACTAGCGGGGGACAAGAGACCCAGTACTTC. As protein: CASSLTSGGQETQYF. V is TRBV6-5 and J is TRBJ2-5; 11 nucleotides agree with TRBD2. Germline CDR1 and CDR2: MNHEY and SVGAGI. The J segment lost 2 bases and the V segment lost 5 bases, leaving 4 bases of the junction unmatched. This CDR3 is 15 amino acids long.